This is a list of T cell receptor beta chains from one sample in a study of blood T cell repertoires in COVID-19. TCRdb keeps only in-frame clones here, not all; method: immunoSEQ multiplex PCR. The sample yields about 160,000 clones, approximately 73% seen once. Specimen: peripheral blood. The receptors were sampled from a woman of 80 years or more with acute or convalescent COVID-19. CDR3s include the opening cysteine and the closing phenylalanine or tryptophan. A D gene is named only where the DNA matches it firmly. Only part of the rows carry a size: once, few, many, or a class if the clone is expanded.

CDR3 DNA: TGCGCCAGCAGCTTGTATGGGGGCACGGGAAACATTCAGTACTTC
CDR3 protein: CASSLYGGTGNIQYF
clone size: NA
V gene: TRBV5-1
D gene: NA
J gene: TRBJ2-4

CDR3 DNA: TGTGCCAGCAGTGAAGCGGGACAGGGCCTACCTGAAGAGACCCAGTACTTC
CDR3 protein: CASSEAGQGLPEETQYF
clone size: NA
V gene: TRBV6-1
D gene: TRBD1
J gene: TRBJ2-5

CDR3 DNA: TGTGCCAGCAGTTACCCCTCGGTGGGGGCCAACACAGATACGCAGTATTTT
CDR3 protein: CASSYPSVGANTDTQYF
clone size: NA
V gene: TRBV6-2/TRBV6-3
D gene: NA
J gene: TRBJ2-3

CDR3 DNA: TGTGCCAGTAGCCTCCGGGACAAGAGCTATGGCTACACCTTC
CDR3 protein: CASSLRDKSYGYTF
clone size: NA
V gene: TRBV19
D gene: NA
J gene: TRBJ1-2

CDR3 DNA: TGTGCCAGCAGCCATCGGAGCTCTGGAAACACCATATATTTT
CDR3 protein: CASSHRSSGNTIYF
clone size: NA
V gene: TRBV3-1/TRBV3-2
D gene: NA
J gene: TRBJ1-3

CDR3 DNA: TGTGCCTGGGATCTAGCTGCGGAAGCTTTCTTT
CDR3 protein: CAWDLAAEAFF
clone size: NA
V gene: TRBV30
D gene: NA
J gene: TRBJ1-1

CDR3 DNA: TGTGCCAGCAGCGGTGGGCTAGCGGGGATCTCCTACGAGCAGTACTTC
CDR3 protein: CASSGGLAGISYEQYF
clone size: once
V gene: TRBV3-1/TRBV3-2
D gene: TRBD2
J gene: TRBJ2-7

CDR3 DNA: TGTGCCACCAAAGGGACATCTTATGGCTACACCTTC
CDR3 protein: CATKGTSYGYTF
clone size: NA
V gene: TRBV6-5
D gene: NA
J gene: TRBJ1-2

CDR3 DNA: TGTGCCAGCAGCTTCCAGGGAATGGAATATGGCTACACCTTC
CDR3 protein: CASSFQGMEYGYTF
clone size: NA
V gene: TRBV7-8
D gene: NA
J gene: TRBJ1-2

CDR3 DNA: TGTGCCAGCAGTTACACCGGGACAGACGACAACGTCCTGACTTTC
CDR3 protein: CASSYTGTDDNVLTF
clone size: NA
V gene: TRBV6-5
D gene: TRBD1
J gene: TRBJ2-6

CDR3 DNA: TGTGCCAGCAGTCTGGTCGGGACAGGGGCCTACGAGCAGTACTTC
CDR3 protein: CASSLVGTGAYEQYF
clone size: NA
V gene: TRBV6-5
D gene: TRBD1
J gene: TRBJ2-7

CDR3 DNA: TGTGCCAGCAGCTTGGGTGGGAAACAGCGAGGGCTGGGGAACACTGAAGCTTTCTTT
CDR3 protein: CASSLGGKQRGLGNTEAFF
clone size: NA
V gene: TRBV5-4
D gene: NA
J gene: TRBJ1-1

CDR3 DNA: TGTGCCAGCAGACCACAGGGGGCAGGTGGCTACACCTTC
CDR3 protein: CASRPQGAGGYTF
clone size: NA
V gene: TRBV12-3/TRBV12-4
D gene: TRBD1
J gene: TRBJ1-2

CDR3 DNA: TGCAGCGGTGCTGGGACCGAGGGAGGTGAGCAGTTCTTC
CDR3 protein: CSGAGTEGGEQFF
clone size: once
V gene: TRBV29-1
D gene: NA
J gene: TRBJ2-1

CDR3 DNA: TGTGCCAGCAGCCACCTGACTAGCGGGAGGGCCTCCGGGGAGCTGTTTTTT
CDR3 protein: CASSHLTSGRASGELFF
clone size: once
V gene: TRBV7-9
D gene: TRBD2
J gene: TRBJ2-2

CDR3 DNA: TGTGCCAGCGGAGGGTATGAGCAGTTCTTC
CDR3 protein: CASGGYEQFF
clone size: NA
V gene: TRBV12-3/TRBV12-4
D gene: NA
J gene: TRBJ2-1

CDR3 DNA: TGCGCCAGCAGCCAACCCGACAGGGGGCGAAATGAGCAGTTCTTC
CDR3 protein: CASSQPDRGRNEQFF
clone size: NA
V gene: TRBV4-1
D gene: TRBD1
J gene: TRBJ2-1

CDR3 DNA: TGTGCCTGGAGTGAAGAAGGAACTAAAGCTTTCTTT
CDR3 protein: CAWSEEGTKAFF
clone size: NA
V gene: TRBV30
D gene: NA
J gene: TRBJ1-1

CDR3 DNA: TGCGCCAGCAGTACCAGGGGTGTTGAGCAGTTCTTC
CDR3 protein: CASSTRGVEQFF
clone size: NA
V gene: TRBV5-1
D gene: NA
J gene: TRBJ2-1

CDR3 DNA: TGCGCCAGCAGCTTGGACAGGACAGGGAGAATTCCCTACGAGCAGTACTTC
CDR3 protein: CASSLDRTGRIPYEQYF
clone size: NA
V gene: TRBV5-1
D gene: TRBD1
J gene: TRBJ2-7

CDR3 DNA: TGTGCCAGCAGCCAGGACTTTTTGACAGATACGCAGTATTTT
CDR3 protein: CASSQDFLTDTQYF
clone size: NA
V gene: TRBV3-1/TRBV3-2
D gene: NA
J gene: TRBJ2-3

CDR3 DNA: TGCGCCAGCAGCCCCACCATGGCGGCAGGGACAGGATCCTACAATGAGCAGTTCTTC
CDR3 protein: CASSPTMAAGTGSYNEQFF
clone size: few
V gene: TRBV5-1
D gene: TRBD1
J gene: TRBJ2-1

CDR3 DNA: TGTGCCAGCAGCCCGGGGGGGGCCAACGTCCTGACTTTC
CDR3 protein: CASSPGGANVLTF
clone size: NA
V gene: TRBV7-3
D gene: NA
J gene: TRBJ2-6

CDR3 DNA: TGTGCCAGCAGCTGGGGAGGAACTAATGAAAAACTGTTTTTT
CDR3 protein: CASSWGGTNEKLFF
clone size: NA
V gene: TRBV5-6
D gene: NA
J gene: TRBJ1-4

CDR3 DNA: TGCGCCAGCAGCTTGGCTAGCAGAAACACCGGGGAGCTGTTTTTT
CDR3 protein: CASSLASRNTGELFF
clone size: few
V gene: TRBV5-1
D gene: NA
J gene: TRBJ2-2